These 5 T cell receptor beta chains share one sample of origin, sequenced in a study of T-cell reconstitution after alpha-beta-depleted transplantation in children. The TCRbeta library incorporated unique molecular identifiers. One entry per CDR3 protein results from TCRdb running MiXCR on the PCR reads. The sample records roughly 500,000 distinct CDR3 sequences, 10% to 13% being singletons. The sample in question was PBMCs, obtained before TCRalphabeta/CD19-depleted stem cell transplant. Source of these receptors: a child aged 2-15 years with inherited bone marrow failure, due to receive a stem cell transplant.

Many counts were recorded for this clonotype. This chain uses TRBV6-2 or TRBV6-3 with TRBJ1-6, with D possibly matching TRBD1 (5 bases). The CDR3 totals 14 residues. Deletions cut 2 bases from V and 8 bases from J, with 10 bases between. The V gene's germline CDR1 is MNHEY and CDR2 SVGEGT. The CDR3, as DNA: TGTGCCAGCAGTTACCTTTTGGGGGATTCACCCCTCCACTTT. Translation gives CASSYLLGDSPLHF.

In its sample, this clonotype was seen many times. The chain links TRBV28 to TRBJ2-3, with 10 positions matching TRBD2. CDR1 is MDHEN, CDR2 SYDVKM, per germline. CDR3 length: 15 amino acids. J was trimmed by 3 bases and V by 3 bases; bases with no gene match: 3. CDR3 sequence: CASSFELAGTDTQYF. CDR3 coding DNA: TGTGCCAGCAGTTTCGAACTAGCGGGAACAGATACGCAGTATTTT.

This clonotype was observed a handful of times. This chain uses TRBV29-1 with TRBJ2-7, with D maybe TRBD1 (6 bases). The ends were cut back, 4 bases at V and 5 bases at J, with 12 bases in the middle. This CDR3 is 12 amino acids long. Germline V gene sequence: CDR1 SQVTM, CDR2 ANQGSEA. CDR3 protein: CSVAGSGDEQYF. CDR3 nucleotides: TGCAGCGTTGCAGGGTCAGGGGACGAGCAGTACTTC.

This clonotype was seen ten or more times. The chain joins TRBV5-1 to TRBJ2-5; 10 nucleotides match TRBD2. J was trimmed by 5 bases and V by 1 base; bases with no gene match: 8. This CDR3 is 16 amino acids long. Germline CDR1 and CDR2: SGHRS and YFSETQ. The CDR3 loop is CASSLRPSGRGETQYF. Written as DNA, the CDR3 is TGCGCCAGCAGCTTGAGGCCTAGCGGGAGAGGGGAGACCCAGTACTTC.

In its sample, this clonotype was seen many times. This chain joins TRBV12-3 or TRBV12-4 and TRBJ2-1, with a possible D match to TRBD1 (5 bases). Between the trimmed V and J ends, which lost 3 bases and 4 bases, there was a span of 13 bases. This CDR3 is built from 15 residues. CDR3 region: CASSLPLRGYNEQFF. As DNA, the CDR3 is TGTGCCAGCAGTTTGCCCTTAAGGGGTTACAATGAGCAGTTCTTC.